This T cell receptor beta chain was retrieved from a study of siplizumab effects on memory and regulatory T cells. General study points: Naive T cells seemed more diverse than memory cells and seemed major alloresponse contributors. It was never confirmed that proliferating Tregs from siplizumab cultures were suppressive.

Here immunoSEQ multiplex PCR was the method, and the copy in TCRdb shows in-frame clones only, minus some. The repertoire holds about 100,000 clones, with approximately 92% as singletons. Points on this clone: Its antigen is not known.

Trimming took 8 bases from V and 4 from J, leaving 13 bases between them. Germline CDR1 and CDR2: SGHAT and FQNNGV. This CDR3 spans 13 amino acids. The chain joins TRBV11-2 to TRBJ2-3; D perhaps matches TRBD2 (7 bases). The clonotype was recovered from a human donor in good health. Sequences were obtained from CD4+ T cells sorted from blood. CDR3 nucleotide sequence: TGTGCCAGCTGGGGCGGGGGCGCAGATACGCAGTATTTT. As protein: CASWGGGADTQYF.